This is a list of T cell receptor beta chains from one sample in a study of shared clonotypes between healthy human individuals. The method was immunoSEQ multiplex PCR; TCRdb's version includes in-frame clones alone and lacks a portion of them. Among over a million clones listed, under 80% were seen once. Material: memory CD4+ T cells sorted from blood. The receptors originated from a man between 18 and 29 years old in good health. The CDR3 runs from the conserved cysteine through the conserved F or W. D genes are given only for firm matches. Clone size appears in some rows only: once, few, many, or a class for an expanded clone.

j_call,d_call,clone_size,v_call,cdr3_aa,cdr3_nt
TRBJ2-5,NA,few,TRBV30,CAWRALGRPGETQYF,TGTGCCTGGAGGGCCCTGGGTCGCCCCGGGGAGACCCAGTACTTC
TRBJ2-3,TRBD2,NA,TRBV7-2,CASSGRLAGGTDTQYF,TGTGCCAGCAGCGGACGACTAGCGGGAGGAACAGATACGCAGTATTTT
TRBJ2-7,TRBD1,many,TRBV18,CASSPGQGAYEQYF,TGTGCCAGCTCGCCAGGACAGGGGGCTTACGAGCAGTACTTC
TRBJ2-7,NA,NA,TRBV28,CASGMWGTYEQYF,TGTGCCAGCGGGATGTGGGGGACCTACGAGCAGTACTTC
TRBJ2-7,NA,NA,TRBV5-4,CASSLNSGEQYF,TGTGCCAGCAGCTTGAATAGTGGCGAGCAGTACTTC
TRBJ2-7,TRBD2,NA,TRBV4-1,CASSQGEVAGPYEQYF,TGCGCCAGCAGCCAAGGTGAGGTAGCGGGGCCCTACGAGCAGTACTTC
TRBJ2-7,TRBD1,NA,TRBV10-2,CASSEIQGGLEQYF,TGCGCCAGCAGTGAGATACAGGGGGGACTCGAGCAGTACTTC
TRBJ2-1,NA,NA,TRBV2,CASSSQGGSEQFF,TGTGCCAGCAGCTCTCAGGGGGGATCTGAGCAGTTCTTC
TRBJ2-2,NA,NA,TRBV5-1,CASQYNSANTGELFF,TGCGCCAGCCAATACAACTCCGCGAACACCGGGGAGCTGTTTTTT
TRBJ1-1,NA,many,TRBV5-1,CASSTTGQTEAFF,TGCGCCAGCAGCACTACAGGGCAGACTGAAGCTTTCTTT
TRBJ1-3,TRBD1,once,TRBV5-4,CASSLQGVNTIYF,TGTGCCAGCAGCTTACAGGGGGTAAACACCATATATTTT
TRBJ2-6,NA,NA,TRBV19,CASRIQGYGSSGANVLTF,TGTGCCAGTCGAATACAGGGTTACGGGAGCTCTGGGGCCAACGTCCTGACTTTC
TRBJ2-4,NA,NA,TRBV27,CASSPRTAAKNIQYF,TGTGCCAGCAGTCCCCGGACAGCAGCCAAAAACATTCAGTACTTC
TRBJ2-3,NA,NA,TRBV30,CAWGQGTDTQYF,TGTGCCTGGGGGCAGGGCACAGATACGCAGTATTTT
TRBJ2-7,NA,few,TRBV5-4,CASSSGQSYEQYF,TGTGCCAGCAGCTCCGGACAATCCTACGAGCAGTACTTC
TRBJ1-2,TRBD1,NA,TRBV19,CASSDADRGRGGYTF,TGTGCCAGTAGTGATGCCGACAGGGGGCGAGGAGGCTACACCTTC
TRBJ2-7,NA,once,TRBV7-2,CASSPGLSGEQYF,TGTGCCAGCAGCCCCGGACTCTCAGGGGAGCAGTACTTC
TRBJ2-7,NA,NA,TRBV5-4,CASSLSGGYEQYF,TGTGCCAGCAGCTTGAGCGGAGGGTACGAGCAGTACTTC
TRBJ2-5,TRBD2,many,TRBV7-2,CASSLATSGGARETQYF,TGTGCCAGCAGCTTAGCGACTAGCGGGGGGGCCCGGGAGACCCAGTACTTC
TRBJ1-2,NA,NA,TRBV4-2,CASSSLGEGTSNYGYTF,TGTGCCAGCAGCTCTCTGGGGGAGGGAACCTCTAACTATGGCTACACCTTC
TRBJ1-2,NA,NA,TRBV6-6,CASGQQSHYGYTF,TGTGCCAGCGGGCAACAGAGCCACTATGGCTACACCTTC
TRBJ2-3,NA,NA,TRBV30,CAWGQQGLTDTQYF,TGTGCCTGGGGACAGCAGGGGTTGACAGATACGCAGTATTTT
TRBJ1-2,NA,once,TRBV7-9,CASSLAGGNGYTF,TGTGCCAGCAGCTTAGCTGGGGGGAATGGCTACACCTTC
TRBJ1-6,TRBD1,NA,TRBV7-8,CASSSTGLGSSYNSPLHF,TGTGCCAGCAGCTCGACAGGGCTAGGTAGTTCCTATAATTCACCCCTCCACTTT
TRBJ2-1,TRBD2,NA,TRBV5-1,CASSRTSGTGNEQFF,TGCGCCAGCAGCAGGACTAGCGGGACCGGCAATGAGCAGTTCTTC
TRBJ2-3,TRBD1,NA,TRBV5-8,CASSSEGAYTDTQYF,TGTGCCAGCAGTTCCGAGGGGGCTTACACAGATACGCAGTATTTT
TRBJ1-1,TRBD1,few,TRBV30,CAWSRQGATEAFF,TGTGCCTGGAGCCGACAGGGGGCAACTGAAGCTTTCTTT
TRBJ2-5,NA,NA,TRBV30,CAWSPPPTKYQETQYF,TGTGCCTGGAGTCCCCCCCCGACTAAATACCAAGAGACCCAGTACTTC
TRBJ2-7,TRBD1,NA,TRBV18,CASSPLTTGGFNEQYF,TGTGCCAGCTCACCGCTCACCACAGGGGGTTTCAACGAGCAGTACTTC
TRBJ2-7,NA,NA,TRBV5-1,CASSLGRTTYEQYF,TGCGCCAGCAGCTTGGGTAGGACAACCTACGAGCAGTACTTC